The rows below give T cell receptor beta chains drawn from one sample of a study of T cell responses to AZD1222 COVID-19 vaccine. The method was immunoSEQ multiplex PCR; TCRdb's version includes in-frame clones alone and lacks a portion of them. The table has more than 100,000 clones, 88% seen once; the top ten hold about 5%. The sample was peripheral blood, taken on day 0 of AZD1222 vaccination. These receptors were obtained from an adult in good health. CDR3s include the opening cysteine and the closing phenylalanine or tryptophan. The D gene is left open where the match is weak. Rows may omit the clone size; those that give it use once, few, many or a size class.

abundance: .
j_gene: TRBJ2-2
v_gene: TRBV6-5
d_gene: TRBD2
CDR3aa: CAGGRGQKNTGELFF
CDR3nt: TGTGCCGGGGGGAGGGGTCAGAAGAACACCGGGGAGCTGTTTTTT

abundance: .
j_gene: TRBJ2-4
v_gene: TRBV13
d_gene: .
CDR3aa: CASSDDGNIQYF
CDR3nt: TGTGCCAGCAGCGACGACGGGAACATTCAGTACTTC

abundance: .
j_gene: TRBJ2-5
v_gene: TRBV7-9
d_gene: .
CDR3aa: CASSLLSGETQYF
CDR3nt: TGTGCCAGCAGCTTATTGTCCGGGGAGACCCAGTACTTC

abundance: .
j_gene: TRBJ1-1
v_gene: TRBV18
d_gene: .
CDR3aa: CASSPGTEAFF
CDR3nt: TGTGCCAGCTCACCAGGCACTGAAGCTTTCTTT

abundance: .
j_gene: TRBJ1-5
v_gene: TRBV7-6
d_gene: .
CDR3aa: CASSPGTPNQPQHF
CDR3nt: TGTGCCAGCAGCCCAGGGACTCCCAATCAGCCCCAGCATTTT

abundance: .
j_gene: TRBJ2-5
v_gene: TRBV7-7
d_gene: .
CDR3aa: CASSSVGLETQYF
CDR3nt: TGTGCCAGCAGCTCGGTCGGTTTGGAGACCCAGTACTTC

abundance: .
j_gene: TRBJ1-1
v_gene: TRBV6-5
d_gene: .
CDR3aa: CASSTGNTEAFF
CDR3nt: TGTGCCAGCTCCACAGGAAACACTGAAGCTTTCTTT

abundance: .
j_gene: TRBJ1-2
v_gene: TRBV5-6
d_gene: .
CDR3aa: CASSEGGSDYGYTF
CDR3nt: TGTGCCAGCAGTGAAGGGGGGAGCGACTATGGCTACACCTTC

abundance: .
j_gene: TRBJ1-4
v_gene: TRBV29-1
d_gene: .
CDR3aa: CSVDSATNEKLFF
CDR3nt: TGCAGCGTAGACAGCGCAACTAATGAAAAACTGTTTTTT

abundance: .
j_gene: TRBJ1-2
v_gene: TRBV4-2
d_gene: TRBD1
CDR3aa: CASSRDRDYGYTF
CDR3nt: TGTGCCAGCAGCCGGGACAGAGACTATGGCTACACCTTC

abundance: .
j_gene: TRBJ1-1
v_gene: TRBV10-3
d_gene: .
CDR3aa: CAISYRNTEAFF
CDR3nt: TGTGCCATCAGTTATAGGAACACTGAAGCTTTCTTT

abundance: .
j_gene: TRBJ1-2
v_gene: TRBV5-1
d_gene: .
CDR3aa: CASSPNGETVGYTF
CDR3nt: TGCGCCAGCAGCCCAAACGGGGAAACGGTAGGCTACACCTTC

abundance: .
j_gene: TRBJ1-5
v_gene: TRBV7-8
d_gene: TRBD1
CDR3aa: CASSFGTGGPQPQHF
CDR3nt: TGTGCCAGCAGCTTTGGGACAGGGGGGCCTCAGCCCCAGCATTTT

abundance: .
j_gene: TRBJ1-1
v_gene: TRBV2
d_gene: .
CDR3aa: CAGSPGAEAFF
CDR3nt: TGTGCCGGGAGTCCGGGGGCTGAAGCTTTCTTT

abundance: .
j_gene: TRBJ1-1
v_gene: TRBV10-3
d_gene: .
CDR3aa: CATKDPGGGAFF
CDR3nt: TGTGCCACCAAGGATCCTGGGGGGGGAGCTTTCTTT

abundance: .
j_gene: TRBJ1-2
v_gene: TRBV4-1
d_gene: .
CDR3aa: CASSQEQNSRGANYGYTF
CDR3nt: TGCGCCAGCAGCCAAGAGCAGAATTCCAGGGGAGCTAACTATGGCTACACCTTC

abundance: once
j_gene: TRBJ2-2
v_gene: TRBV6-1
d_gene: .
CDR3aa: CASSGSTTTGPGELFF
CDR3nt: TGTGCCAGCAGTGGATCGACCACAACAGGGCCCGGGGAGCTGTTTTTT

abundance: .
j_gene: TRBJ2-6
v_gene: TRBV7-2
d_gene: .
CDR3aa: CASSRVSSGANVLTF
CDR3nt: TGTGCCAGCAGCCGGGTGAGCTCTGGGGCCAACGTCCTGACTTTC

abundance: .
j_gene: TRBJ1-2
v_gene: TRBV10-3
d_gene: .
CDR3aa: CAISPGPPNYGYTF
CDR3nt: TGTGCCATCAGCCCGGGACCTCCCAACTATGGCTACACCTTC

abundance: .
j_gene: TRBJ2-7
v_gene: TRBV3-1/TRBV3-2
d_gene: .
CDR3aa: CASSPRTYEQYF
CDR3nt: TGTGCCAGCAGCCCCCGGACCTACGAGCAGTACTTC

abundance: .
j_gene: TRBJ2-2
v_gene: TRBV9
d_gene: .
CDR3aa: CASSVESIGTGELFF
CDR3nt: TGTGCCAGCAGCGTAGAGTCAATAGGCACCGGGGAGCTGTTTTTT

abundance: .
j_gene: TRBJ2-3
v_gene: TRBV10-3
d_gene: TRBD1
CDR3aa: CAIRTGQGEDTQYF
CDR3nt: TGTGCCATCAGAACAGGACAGGGAGAGGATACGCAGTATTTT

abundance: .
j_gene: TRBJ1-6
v_gene: TRBV19
d_gene: .
CDR3aa: CASKREGPDNSPLHF
CDR3nt: TGTGCCAGTAAAAGGGAAGGGCCTGACAATTCACCCCTCCACTTT

abundance: .
j_gene: TRBJ1-4
v_gene: TRBV7-9
d_gene: .
CDR3aa: CASSPNAQSEKLFF
CDR3nt: TGTGCCAGCAGCCCTAATGCCCAGTCAGAAAAACTGTTTTTT

abundance: .
j_gene: TRBJ1-5
v_gene: TRBV6-5
d_gene: .
CDR3aa: CASRGPASQPQHF
CDR3nt: TGTGCCAGCAGGGGACCTGCAAGTCAGCCCCAGCATTTT

abundance: .
j_gene: TRBJ1-2
v_gene: TRBV5-1
d_gene: .
CDR3aa: CASSLEISGSFYGYTF
CDR3nt: TGCGCCAGCAGCTTGGAAATTTCCGGGTCTTTCTATGGCTACACCTTC

abundance: .
j_gene: TRBJ2-7
v_gene: TRBV6-6
d_gene: .
CDR3aa: CASSFSISYEQYF
CDR3nt: TGTGCCAGCAGTTTTTCCATCTCCTACGAGCAGTACTTC

abundance: .
j_gene: TRBJ1-2
v_gene: TRBV29-1
d_gene: TRBD1
CDR3aa: CSVEQKRQGLGYGYTF
CDR3nt: TGCAGCGTTGAACAAAAAAGACAGGGATTGGGCTATGGCTACACCTTC

abundance: .
j_gene: TRBJ1-3
v_gene: TRBV4-3
d_gene: .
CDR3aa: CASSQDGAKRDTIYF
CDR3nt: TGCGCCAGCAGCCAAGATGGGGCGAAACGGGACACCATATATTTT

abundance: .
j_gene: TRBJ1-3
v_gene: TRBV5-5
d_gene: .
CDR3aa: CASSAPHSGSGNTIYF
CDR3nt: TGTGCCAGCAGCGCACCCCACAGTGGCTCTGGAAACACCATATATTTT

abundance: .
j_gene: TRBJ1-1
v_gene: TRBV6-5
d_gene: .
CDR3aa: CASSYGSILNTEAFF
CDR3nt: TGTGCCAGCAGTTACGGGTCCATCTTGAACACTGAAGCTTTCTTT

abundance: .
j_gene: TRBJ1-2
v_gene: TRBV2
d_gene: TRBD1
CDR3aa: CASSELQGNGYTF
CDR3nt: TGTGCCAGCAGTGAGCTACAGGGGAATGGCTACACCTTC

abundance: .
j_gene: TRBJ1-5
v_gene: TRBV3-1/TRBV3-2
d_gene: .
CDR3aa: CASSPREGQPQHF
CDR3nt: TGTGCCAGCAGCCCCCGGGAGGGACAGCCCCAGCATTTT

abundance: .
j_gene: TRBJ2-3
v_gene: TRBV5-8
d_gene: .
CDR3aa: CASSFTGGSTDTQYF
CDR3nt: TGTGCCAGCAGCTTCACTGGGGGAAGCACAGATACGCAGTATTTT

abundance: .
j_gene: TRBJ1-5
v_gene: TRBV6-1
d_gene: .
CDR3aa: CASSEAPNQPQHF
CDR3nt: TGTGCCAGCAGTGAAGCCCCCAATCAGCCCCAGCATTTT

abundance: once
j_gene: TRBJ1-2
v_gene: TRBV7-3
d_gene: TRBD1
CDR3aa: CASSLDSRTGEVYGYTF
CDR3nt: TGTGCCAGCAGCTTAGATAGCCGGACAGGGGAGGTTTATGGCTACACCTTC

abundance: once
j_gene: TRBJ1-3
v_gene: TRBV6-2/TRBV6-3
d_gene: TRBD1
CDR3aa: CASSTGQPSDTIYF
CDR3nt: TGTGCCAGCAGTACGGGACAGCCTAGCGACACCATATATTTT

abundance: .
j_gene: TRBJ2-5
v_gene: TRBV13
d_gene: .
CDR3aa: CASSPGRQETQYF
CDR3nt: TGTGCCAGCAGCCCGGGCCGTCAAGAGACCCAGTACTTC

abundance: .
j_gene: TRBJ2-2
v_gene: TRBV7-6
d_gene: .
CDR3aa: CASSLGSWAGSGTGELFF
CDR3nt: TGTGCCAGCAGCTTAGGATCTTGGGCAGGTTCGGGCACCGGGGAGCTGTTTTTT

abundance: .
j_gene: TRBJ2-1
v_gene: TRBV6-2/TRBV6-3
d_gene: TRBD1
CDR3aa: CASSYPDRVTTYNEQFF
CDR3nt: TGTGCCAGCAGTTACCCCGACAGGGTTACTACCTACAATGAGCAGTTCTTC

abundance: .
j_gene: TRBJ1-1
v_gene: TRBV7-2
d_gene: .
CDR3aa: CASSLGSSLMNTEAFF
CDR3nt: TGTGCCAGCAGCTTAGGAAGCAGTTTGATGAACACTGAAGCTTTCTTT

abundance: .
j_gene: TRBJ2-2
v_gene: TRBV4-1
d_gene: TRBD2
CDR3aa: CASSLLLAGVSTGELFF
CDR3nt: TGCGCCAGCAGCCTCTTACTAGCGGGGGTTAGCACCGGGGAGCTGTTTTTT

abundance: .
j_gene: TRBJ1-5
v_gene: TRBV27
d_gene: .
CDR3aa: CASSLSRGISNQPQHF
CDR3nt: TGTGCCAGCAGTTTATCCCGCGGTATTAGCAATCAGCCCCAGCATTTT

abundance: .
j_gene: TRBJ2-5
v_gene: TRBV18
d_gene: .
CDR3aa: CASSAPLTKQETQYF
CDR3nt: TGTGCCAGCTCAGCGCCACTGACAAAACAAGAGACCCAGTACTTC

abundance: .
j_gene: TRBJ1-4
v_gene: TRBV19
d_gene: TRBD1
CDR3aa: CASSLGQLEKLFF
CDR3nt: TGTGCCAGTAGTCTGGGACAGCTTGAAAAACTGTTTTTT

abundance: few
j_gene: TRBJ1-4
v_gene: TRBV7-2
d_gene: .
CDR3aa: CASSPMGEYEKLFF
CDR3nt: TGTGCCAGCTCCCCTATGGGGGAGTATGAAAAACTGTTTTTT

abundance: few
j_gene: TRBJ1-3
v_gene: TRBV2
d_gene: .
CDR3aa: CASSGPGRDSGNTIYF
CDR3nt: TGTGCCAGCAGTGGCCCGGGACGGGACTCTGGAAACACCATATATTTT

abundance: .
j_gene: TRBJ1-2
v_gene: TRBV6-5
d_gene: .
CDR3aa: CASSPGGGTNTF
CDR3nt: TGTGCCAGCAGTCCTGGGGGGGGCACGAACACCTTC

abundance: once
j_gene: TRBJ2-1
v_gene: TRBV4-1
d_gene: TRBD2
CDR3aa: CASSQTGLAGGYNEQFF
CDR3nt: TGCGCCAGCAGCCAGACTGGACTAGCGGGGGGATACAATGAGCAGTTCTTC

abundance: .
j_gene: TRBJ1-5
v_gene: TRBV19
d_gene: .
CDR3aa: CASSFAQDHGQPQHF
CDR3nt: TGTGCCAGTAGTTTTGCACAGGATCACGGTCAGCCCCAGCATTTT

abundance: .
j_gene: TRBJ1-1
v_gene: TRBV28
d_gene: .
CDR3aa: CASSLPLTSTEAFF
CDR3nt: TGTGCCAGCAGTTTACCCCTGACAAGTACTGAAGCTTTCTTT

abundance: .
j_gene: TRBJ1-5
v_gene: TRBV5-6
d_gene: .
CDR3aa: CASSSQRLGSRQPQHF
CDR3nt: TGTGCCAGCAGCTCACAAAGGCTCGGGAGCCGGCAGCCCCAGCATTTT

abundance: .
j_gene: TRBJ1-3
v_gene: TRBV7-2
d_gene: .
CDR3aa: CASSATGLGNTIYF
CDR3nt: TGTGCCAGCAGCGCGACAGGACTTGGAAACACCATATATTTT

abundance: .
j_gene: TRBJ2-7
v_gene: TRBV5-4
d_gene: .
CDR3aa: CASSQDSSYEQYF
CDR3nt: TGTGCCAGCAGCCAAGACAGCTCCTACGAGCAGTACTTC